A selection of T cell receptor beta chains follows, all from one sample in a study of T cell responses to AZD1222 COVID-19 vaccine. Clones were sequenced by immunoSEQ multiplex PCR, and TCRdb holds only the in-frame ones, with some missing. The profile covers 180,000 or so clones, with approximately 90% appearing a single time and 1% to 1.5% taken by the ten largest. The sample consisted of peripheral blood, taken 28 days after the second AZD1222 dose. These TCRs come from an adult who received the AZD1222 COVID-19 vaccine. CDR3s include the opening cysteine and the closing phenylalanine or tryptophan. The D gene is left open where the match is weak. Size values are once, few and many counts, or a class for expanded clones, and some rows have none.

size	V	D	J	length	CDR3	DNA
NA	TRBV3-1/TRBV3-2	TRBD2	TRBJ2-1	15	CASSQGLAGDNEQFF	TGTGCCAGCAGCCAGGGACTAGCGGGAGACAATGAGCAGTTCTTC
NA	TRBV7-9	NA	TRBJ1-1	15	CASSLRHGKDTEAFF	TGTGCCAGCAGCCTTCGACACGGGAAGGACACTGAAGCTTTCTTT
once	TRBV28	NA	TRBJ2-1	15	CASTFRGTALDEQFF	TGTGCCAGCACATTTCGCGGGACGGCCTTGGATGAGCAGTTCTTC
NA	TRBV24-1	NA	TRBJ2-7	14	CATSDSRGDYEQYF	TGTGCCACCAGTGACTCGAGGGGGGACTACGAGCAGTACTTC
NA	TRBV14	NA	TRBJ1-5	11	CASSPPEPQHF	TGTGCCAGCAGCCCCCCAGAGCCCCAGCATTTT
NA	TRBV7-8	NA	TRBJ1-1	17	CASSLALPALMNTEAFF	TGTGCCAGCAGCTTAGCGCTCCCAGCTCTCATGAACACTGAAGCTTTCTTT
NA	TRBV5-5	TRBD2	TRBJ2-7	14	CASSYGLANYEQYF	TGTGCCAGCAGCTACGGACTAGCAAACTACGAGCAGTACTTC
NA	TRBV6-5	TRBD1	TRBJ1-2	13	CASSLQGEYGYTF	TGTGCCAGCAGTCTACAGGGGGAATATGGCTACACCTTC
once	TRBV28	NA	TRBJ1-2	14	CASTGMGENYGYTF	TGTGCCAGCACCGGAATGGGAGAAAACTATGGCTACACCTTC
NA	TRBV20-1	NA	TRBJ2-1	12	CSASPQTGLKFF	TGCAGTGCTAGTCCCCAAACAGGTCTGAAGTTCTTC
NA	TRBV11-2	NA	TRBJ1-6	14	CASSPDRFNSPLHF	TGTGCCAGCAGCCCCGACAGATTTAATTCACCCCTCCACTTT
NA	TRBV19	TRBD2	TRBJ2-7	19	CASSPRGGTSGGGSYEQYF	TGTGCCAGTAGTCCACGCGGCGGGACTAGCGGGGGGGGCTCCTACGAGCAGTACTTC
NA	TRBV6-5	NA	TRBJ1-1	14	CASRTRAMNTEAFF	TGTGCCAGCAGAACCCGGGCGATGAACACTGAAGCTTTCTTT
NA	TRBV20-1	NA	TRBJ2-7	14	CSASLSRGTYEQYF	TGCAGTGCTAGTCTGTCCCGTGGAACCTACGAGCAGTACTTC
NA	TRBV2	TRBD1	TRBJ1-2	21	CASTRLQGTALTSLPNYGYTF	TGTGCCAGCACCCGACTGCAGGGGACAGCTCTGACTTCCCTCCCTAACTATGGCTACACCTTC
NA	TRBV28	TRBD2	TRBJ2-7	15	CASTLTSGSFYEQYF	TGTGCCAGCACCCTGACTAGCGGGAGTTTTTACGAGCAGTACTTC
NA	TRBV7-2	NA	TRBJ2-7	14	CASSSAAGSYEQYF	TGTGCCAGCAGCTCTGCGGCGGGTTCCTACGAGCAGTACTTC
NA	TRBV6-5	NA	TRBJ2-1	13	CASSFNRYNEQFF	TGTGCCAGCAGTTTTAACAGATACAATGAGCAGTTCTTC
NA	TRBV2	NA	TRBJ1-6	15	CASSTQGGGNSPLHF	TGTGCCAGCAGCACCCAGGGAGGGGGTAATTCACCCCTCCACTTT
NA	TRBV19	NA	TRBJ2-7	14	CASSIYGQTYEQYF	TGTGCCAGTAGTATCTACGGGCAGACCTACGAGCAGTACTTC
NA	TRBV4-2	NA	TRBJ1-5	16	CASSPYSRGFNQPQHF	TGTGCCAGCAGCCCTTACAGTCGTGGGTTTAATCAGCCCCAGCATTTT
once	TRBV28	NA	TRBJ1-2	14	CASSSSTASYGYTF	TGTGCCAGCAGTTCGTCGACAGCCTCCTATGGCTACACCTTC
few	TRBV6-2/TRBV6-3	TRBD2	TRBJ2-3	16	CASSPHSGKSTDTQYF	TGTGCCAGCAGTCCACATAGCGGGAAGAGCACAGATACGCAGTATTTT
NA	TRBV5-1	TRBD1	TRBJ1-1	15	CASSYRQGQHTEAFF	TGCGCCAGCAGCTACCGACAGGGACAGCACACTGAAGCTTTCTTT
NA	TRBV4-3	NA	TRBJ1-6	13	CASSQDSNSPLHF	TGCGCCAGCAGCCAAGACAGTAATTCACCCCTCCACTTT
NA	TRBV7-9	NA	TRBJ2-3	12	CASSLATSAQYF	TGTGCCAGCAGCTTAGCGACTTCGGCGCAGTATTTT
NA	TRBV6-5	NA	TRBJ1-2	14	CASSSGGRLYGYTF	TGTGCCAGCAGCTCCGGGGGGCGCCTTTATGGCTACACCTTC
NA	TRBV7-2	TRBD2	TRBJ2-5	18	CASSLVLAGGPSQETQYF	TGTGCCAGCAGCTTAGTGCTAGCGGGAGGGCCGTCCCAGGAGACCCAGTACTTC
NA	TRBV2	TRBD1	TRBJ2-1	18	CASSPGTGKGSSYNEQFF	TGTGCCAGCAGCCCCGGGACAGGGAAGGGGAGCTCCTACAATGAGCAGTTCTTC
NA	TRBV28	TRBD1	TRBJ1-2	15	CASSSSGTDNYGYTF	TGTGCCAGCAGTTCCTCCGGGACAGATAACTATGGCTACACCTTC
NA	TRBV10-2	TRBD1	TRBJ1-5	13	CATSIGTGQPQHF	TGCGCCACTTCCATCGGGACAGGGCAGCCCCAGCATTTT
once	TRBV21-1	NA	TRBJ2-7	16	CASSKAGAGKAYEQYF	TGTGCCAGCAGCAAAGCGGGGGCAGGGAAGGCCTACGAGCAGTACTTC
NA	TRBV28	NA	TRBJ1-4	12	CATRGGEEKLFF	TGTGCCACCCGAGGGGGGGAGGAAAAACTGTTTTTT
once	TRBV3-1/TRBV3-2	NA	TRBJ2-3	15	CASSHSGARTDTQYF	TGTGCCAGCAGCCACTCGGGGGCGCGCACAGATACGCAGTATTTT
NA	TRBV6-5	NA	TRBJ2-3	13	CAIDSLPTDTQYF	TGTGCCATCGACAGCCTCCCGACAGATACGCAGTATTTT
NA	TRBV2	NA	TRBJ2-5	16	CASRDHHGGGQETQYF	TGTGCCAGCAGAGACCATCACGGAGGGGGGCAAGAGACCCAGTACTTC
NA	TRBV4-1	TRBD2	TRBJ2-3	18	CASSQDLSSGVGPDTQYF	TGCGCCAGCAGCCAAGACCTCAGTAGCGGGGTAGGTCCGGATACGCAGTATTTT
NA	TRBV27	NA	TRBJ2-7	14	CASSAGTHSYEQYF	TGTGCCAGCAGTGCCGGGACACATTCCTACGAGCAGTACTTC
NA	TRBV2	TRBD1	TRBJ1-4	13	CASRTGGNEKLFF	TGTGCCAGCCGTACAGGGGGTAATGAAAAACTGTTTTTT
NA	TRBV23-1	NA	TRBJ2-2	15	CASSHSRAGTGELFF	TGCGCCAGCAGCCATTCCAGGGCCGGGACCGGGGAGCTGTTTTTT
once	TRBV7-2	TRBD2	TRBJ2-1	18	CASSLVTVAGGSYNEQFF	TGTGCCAGCAGCTTAGTGACGGTAGCGGGAGGCTCCTACAATGAGCAGTTCTTC
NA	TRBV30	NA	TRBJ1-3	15	CAWGAGRAYGNTIYF	TGTGCCTGGGGGGCGGGCAGGGCTTACGGAAACACCATATATTTT
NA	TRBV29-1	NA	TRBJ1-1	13	CSVAQNPNTEAFF	TGCAGCGTTGCCCAGAACCCGAACACTGAAGCTTTCTTT